This T cell receptor beta chain derives from a study of OX40 agonist ivuxolimab in advanced cancers. V lost 3 bases to trimming and J lost 3 bases; unmatched junction nucleotides: 8. CDR1 ENHRY and CDR2 SYGVKD come from the germline V gene. CDR3 length: 15 amino acids. Only in-frame clones appear in the TCRdb table, and some are missing; sequencing was by immunoSEQ multiplex PCR. The table includes about 50,000 clones, 65% to 85% detected once. The chain recombines TRBV10-3 with TRBJ2-7; TRBD1 aligns across 7 bases. This TCR came from an adult with an advanced solid tumor such as melanoma, head and neck, liver or kidney cancer. Source: CD4+ or CD8+ T cells sorted from blood, taken in a trial of the OX40 agonist ivuxolimab. CDR3 protein: CAISERDSVNYEQYF. The DNA for the CDR3 is TGTGCCATCAGTGAACGGGACAGCGTGAACTACGAGCAGTACTTC.